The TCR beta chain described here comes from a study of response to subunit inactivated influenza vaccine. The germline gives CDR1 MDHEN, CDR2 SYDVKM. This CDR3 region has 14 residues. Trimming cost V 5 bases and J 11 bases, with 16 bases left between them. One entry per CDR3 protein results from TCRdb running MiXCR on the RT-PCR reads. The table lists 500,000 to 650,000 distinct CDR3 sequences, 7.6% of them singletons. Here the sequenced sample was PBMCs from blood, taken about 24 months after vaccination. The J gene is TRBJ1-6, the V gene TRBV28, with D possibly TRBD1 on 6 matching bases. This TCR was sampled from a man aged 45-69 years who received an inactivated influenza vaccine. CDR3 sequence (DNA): TGTGCCAGCAGTCAGAGGACAGAAATTACACCCCTCCACTTT. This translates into CASSQRTEITPLHF.